The next 14 T cell receptor beta chains were all read from a single sample in a study of cytomegalovirus exposure and HLA in healthy donors. The repertoire was sequenced with immunoSEQ multiplex PCR; TCRdb's copy has only in-frame clones and lacks some. The sample holds 230,000 or so clones, 88% seen once. The sequenced material came from PBMCs. Receptors were obtained from a woman aged 18-35 years in good health and CMV-seronegative.

The V and J genes are TRBV7-9 and TRBJ2-7; weak D call: TRBD2 (6 bases). CDR1 and CDR2 (germline): SEHNR, FQNEAQ (reference sequence). The CDR3 spans 14 residues. The germline V and J ends were trimmed by 5 bases and 0 bases, with 11 bases remaining between them. The CDR3 spells CASSPGTYSYEQYF. As DNA, the CDR3 is TGTGCCAGCAGCCCCGGGACTTACTCCTACGAGCAGTACTTC. The full variable domain, completed using reference TRBV7-9 and TRBJ2-7, is DTGVSQNPRHKITKRGQNVTFRCDPISEHNRLYWYRQTLGQGPEFLTYFQNEAQLEKSRLLSDRFSAERPKGSFSTLEIQRTEQGDSAMYLCASSPGTYSYEQYFGPGTRLTVT.

The V gene is TRBV7-8, the J gene TRBJ2-1; tentatively, D is TRBD2 (5 bases). Trimming removed 1 base from V and 8 bases from J, with 15 bases in between. The CDR3 sequence is 15 residues long. The germline CDR1 and CDR2 sequences are SGHVS and FQNEAQ. CDR3 in DNA: TGTGCCAGCAGCTTAGACAGACCCATCGGGGATGAGCAGTTCTTC. As protein: CASSLDRPIGDEQFF. Variable domain in full (rest from reference TRBV7-8 and TRBJ2-1): GAGVSQSPRYKVAKRGQDVALRCDPISGHVSLFWYQQALGQGPEFLTYFQNEAQLDKSGLPSDRFFAERPEGSVSTLKIQRTQQEDSAVYLCASSLDRPIGDEQFFGPGTRLTVL.

The CDR3: CASSYRGTTPNEGAFF. The CDR3 bases are TGTGCCAGCAGTTACCGCGGAACAACCCCAAACGAAGGAGCTTTCTTT. This chain links TRBV6-5 with TRBJ1-1; the D is unclear. Germline CDR1 reads MNHEY; CDR2 reads SVGAGI. The V and J ends lost 2 bases and 10 bases respectively, with 23 bases between them. CDR3 length: 16 amino acids.

This chain joins TRBV14 and TRBJ2-5; TRBD2 aligns across 7 bases. The CDR3 is 14 amino acids. CDR1 SGHDN and CDR2 FVKESK come from the germline V gene. V lost 4 bases, J lost 6 bases, and 8 bases stayed unmatched. The CDR3 loop is CASSPPGLRKTQYF. CDR3 DNA: TGTGCCAGCAGCCCCCCGGGACTAAGAAAGACCCAGTACTTC.

Details on this clone: In the same sample, other DNA sequences code for this CDR3. This chain links TRBV4-1 with TRBJ1-5; D gene uncertain. CDR3 size: 13 residues. The ends were cut back, 0 bases at V and 3 bases at J, with 3 bases in the middle. From germline, CDR1 is MGHRA and CDR2 YSYEKL. The CDR3 DNA follows: TGCGCCAGCAGCCAAGACCTCAATCAGCCCCAGCATTTT. Translated, it gives CASSQDLNQPQHF.

The V and J genes are TRBV7-6 and TRBJ2-7; 7 bases align to TRBD1. Unmatched junction bases numbered 11, after V lost 6 bases and J lost 3 bases. The CDR3 runs 15 residues. Per germline, CDR1 SGHVS and CDR2 FNYEAQ. DNA for the CDR3: TGTGCCAGCAGGCCCGTACAGGGGTTGGACTACGAGCAGTACTTC. Its translation is CASRPVQGLDYEQYF.

The rearrangement uses TRBV5-5 and TRBJ2-7; 7 nucleotides align to TRBD1. The CDR3 length is 16 residues. The ends lost 4 bases at V and 3 bases at J; junction bases unmatched: 13. Germline lookup yields CDR1 SGHKS and CDR2 YYEKEE (reference sequence). This chain's CDR3 is CASSVRQGHPLYEQYF. The CDR3 nucleotides are TGTGCCAGCAGCGTTCGACAGGGACATCCCCTCTACGAGCAGTACTTC.

V usage is TRBV9 and J usage is TRBJ2-2; 11 bases are a match to TRBD1. The CDR3 contains 14 residues. CDR1 and CDR2 (germline): SGDLS, YYNGEE. V trimming: 7 bases; J trimming: 7 bases; junction bases outside the gene matches: 6. The CDR3 loop reads CASAVGTGGGELFF. The CDR3 DNA follows: TGTGCCAGCGCTGTTGGGACAGGGGGCGGGGAGCTGTTTTTT. Combining the CDR3 with reference TRBV9 and TRBJ2-2 gives the whole variable domain DSGVTQTPKHLITATGQRVTLRCSPRSGDLSVYWYQQSLDQGLQFLIQYYNGEERAKGNILERFSAQQFPDLHSELNLSSLELGDSALYFCASAVGTGGGELFFGEGSRLTVL.

The chain carries TRBV28 and TRBJ2-7; D may be TRBD2 (7 bases). The CDR3 consists of 13 residues. Looked up from germline, CDR1 is MDHEN and CDR2 is SYDVKM. The ends were cut back, 6 bases at V and 1 base at J, with 10 bases in the middle. The CDR3 DNA is TGTGCCAGCAGGGGGGGGGCGTCCTACGAGCAGTACTTC. It yields the protein CASRGGASYEQYF.

The gene calls are TRBV14 and TRBJ1-2; 8 nucleotides agree with TRBD1. J was trimmed by 5 bases and V by 0 bases; bases with no gene match: 5. Germline values: CDR1 SGHDN, CDR2 FVKESK. The CDR3 totals 15 residues. The CDR3 bases are TGTGCCAGCAGCCAAGAAGGGACAGGATGGTATGGCTACACCTTC. Encoded protein: CASSQEGTGWYGYTF. The whole variable domain, remainder taken from reference TRBV14 and TRBJ1-2, is EAGVTQFPSHSVIEKGQTVTLRCDPISGHDNLYWYRRVMGKEIKFLLHFVKESKQDESGMPNNRFLAERTGGTYSTLKVQPAELEDSGVYFCASSQEGTGWYGYTFGSGTRLTVV.

This sequence joins TRBV4-2 and TRBJ1-2; no firm D call. This CDR3 is 13 amino acids long. Germline V CDR1 and CDR2: LGHNA, YNFKEQ. V lost 1 base and J 7 bases, leaving 10 bases between the germline ends. The CDR3 region has the DNA TGTGCCAGCAGCCAAGTTAGCGAGGGTGGCTACACCTTC. This codes for CASSQVSEGGYTF.

The V and J genes are TRBV5-6 and TRBJ2-1; tentatively, D is TRBD1 (6 bases). CDR1 is SGHDT and CDR2 is YYEEEE in the germline V gene. Trimming pared 4 bases from V and 7 bases from J, leaving 15 bases between. The CDR3 has 14 amino acids. In DNA, the CDR3 is TGTGCCAGCAGCAGATGGACAGCCAGGAATGAGCAGTTCTTC. Protein product: CASSRWTARNEQFF.

The chain recombines TRBV7-9 with TRBJ2-1, with 8 bases fitting TRBD2. This CDR3 is 18 amino acids long. The trim removed 3 bases at V and 6 bases at J, leaving 16 bases unmatched. Germline CDR1 is SEHNR and CDR2 is FQNEAQ (reference sequence). The CDR3 reads CASSFYRGVTSGVNEQFF. In nucleotides, the CDR3 is TGTGCCAGCAGCTTTTACCGAGGAGTAACTAGCGGAGTCAATGAGCAGTTCTTC.

The rearrangement joins TRBV5-1 to TRBJ2-2; D is perhaps TRBD1 (6 bases). This CDR3 is built from 14 residues. V shed 4 bases and J shed 1 base, with 8 bases lying between them. Germline loops: CDR1 SGHRS, CDR2 YFSETQ. CDR3 residues: CASSQDRNTGELFF. CDR3 bases: TGCGCCAGCAGCCAGGACAGGAACACCGGGGAGCTGTTTTTT.